The text below deals with one T cell receptor (beta chain). Its antigen is unknown. This entry belongs to a study of OX40 agonist ivuxolimab in advanced cancers. At the level of the study: Given to patients was ivuxolimab, an agonistic anti-OX40 (CD134) antibody. General study results and limits: No antigen was identified for the clonally expanded peripheral T cells. The CD4+ and CD8+ T cells in the blood had expanded clonally by week 6 at 0.1 to 3.0 mg/kg.

Profiling relied on immunoSEQ multiplex PCR, and the TCRdb table lists in-frame clones only, not all of them. The table lists nearly 70,000 clones, approximately 87% of them singletons. This CDR3 spans 18 amino acids. The sequence came from an adult with an advanced solid tumor such as melanoma, head and neck, liver or kidney cancer. The rearrangement uses TRBV21-1 and TRBJ1-1; the table's D call, TRBD1, has no DNA check behind it. TRBV21-1 is recorded as a pseudogene. The sequences come from CD4+ or CD8+ T cells sorted from blood, collected in a trial of the OX40 agonist ivuxolimab. CDR3 protein: CASSKKGRYDSVGTEAFF. Here the CDR3 DNA reads TGTGCCAGCAGCAAAAAGGGGCGGTATGACAGCGTGGGAACTGAAGCTTTCTTT.